This T cell receptor beta chain was captured in a study of blood T cell repertoires in COVID-19. Study details: T cells, B-cell-depleted T cells, or PBMCs provided the cDNA or gDNA that served as material.

Produced via immunoSEQ multiplex PCR; TCRdb's table is partial and in-frame only. Of about 110,000 clones in the sample, 75% to 80% were seen once. The source of this sequence is a woman at least 80 years old with active or convalescent COVID-19. Material for sequencing was peripheral blood.

The CDR3 reads CASEKGREQFF. CDR3 coding DNA: TGTGCCAGTGAGAAGGGGAGGGAGCAGTTCTTC. V and J are TRBV2 and TRBJ2-1, with D perhaps matching TRBD2 (6 bases). The length of the CDR3 is 11 residues. In germline, CDR1 is SNHLY, CDR2 FYNNEI. Deletions cut 9 bases from V and 10 bases from J, with 13 bases between.